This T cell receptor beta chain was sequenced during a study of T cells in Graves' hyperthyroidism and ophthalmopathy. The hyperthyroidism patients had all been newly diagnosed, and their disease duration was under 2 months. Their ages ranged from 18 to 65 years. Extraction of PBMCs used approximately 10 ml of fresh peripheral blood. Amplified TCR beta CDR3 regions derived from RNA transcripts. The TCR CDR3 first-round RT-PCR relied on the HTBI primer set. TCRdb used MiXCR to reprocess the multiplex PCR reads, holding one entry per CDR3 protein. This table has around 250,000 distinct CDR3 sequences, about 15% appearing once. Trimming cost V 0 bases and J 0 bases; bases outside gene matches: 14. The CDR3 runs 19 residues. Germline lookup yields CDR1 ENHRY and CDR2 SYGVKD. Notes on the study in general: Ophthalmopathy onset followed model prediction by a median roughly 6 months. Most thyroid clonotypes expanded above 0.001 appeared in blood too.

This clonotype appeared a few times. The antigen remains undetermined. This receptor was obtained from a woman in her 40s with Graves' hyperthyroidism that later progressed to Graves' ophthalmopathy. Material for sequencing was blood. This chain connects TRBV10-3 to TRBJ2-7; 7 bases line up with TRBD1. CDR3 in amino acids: CAISESTPGQLGISYEQYF. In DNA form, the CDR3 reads TGTGCCATCAGTGAGTCGACTCCGGGACAGCTGGGGATCTCCTACGAGCAGTACTTC.